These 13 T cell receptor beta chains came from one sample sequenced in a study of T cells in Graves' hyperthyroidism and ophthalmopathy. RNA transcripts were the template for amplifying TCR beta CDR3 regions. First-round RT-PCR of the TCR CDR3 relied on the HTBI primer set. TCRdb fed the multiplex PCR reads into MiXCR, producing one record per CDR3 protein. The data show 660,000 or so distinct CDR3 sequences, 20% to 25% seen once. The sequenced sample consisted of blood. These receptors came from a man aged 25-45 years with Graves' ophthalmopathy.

CDR3 in DNA: TGCAGTGCTAGAGAATGGTCTAGCGGGAGGGCCATGGCAGATACGCAGTATTTT. It is translated as CSAREWSSGRAMADTQYF. The chain couples TRBV20-1 to TRBJ2-3, with 12 positions matching TRBD2. V shed 0 bases, J shed 4 bases, and the junction held 11 bases outside the gene matches. Germline CDR1 reads DFQATT; CDR2 reads SNEGSKA (reference sequence). The CDR3 consists of 18 residues.

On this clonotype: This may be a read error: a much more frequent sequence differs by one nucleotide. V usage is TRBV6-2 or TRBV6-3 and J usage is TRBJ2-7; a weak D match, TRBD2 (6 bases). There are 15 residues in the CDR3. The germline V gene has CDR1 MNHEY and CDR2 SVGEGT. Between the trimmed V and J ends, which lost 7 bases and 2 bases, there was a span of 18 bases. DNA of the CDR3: TGTGCCAGCAATTATACGAGGAGGGCTACCTACGAGCAGTACTTC. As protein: CASNYTRRATYEQYF.

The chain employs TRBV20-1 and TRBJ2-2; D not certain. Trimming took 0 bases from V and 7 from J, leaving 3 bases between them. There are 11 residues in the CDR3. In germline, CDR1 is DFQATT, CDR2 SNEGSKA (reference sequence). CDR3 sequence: CSARDLGELFF. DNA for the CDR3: TGCAGTGCTAGAGATCTCGGGGAGCTGTTTTTT.

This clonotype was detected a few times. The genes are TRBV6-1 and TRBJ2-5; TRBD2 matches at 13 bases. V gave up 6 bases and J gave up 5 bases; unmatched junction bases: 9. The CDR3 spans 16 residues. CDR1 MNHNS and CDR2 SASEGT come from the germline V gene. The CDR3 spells CASRLTSGRATETQYF. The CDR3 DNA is TGTGCCAGCAGGTTAACTAGCGGGAGGGCCACGGAGACCCAGTACTTC.

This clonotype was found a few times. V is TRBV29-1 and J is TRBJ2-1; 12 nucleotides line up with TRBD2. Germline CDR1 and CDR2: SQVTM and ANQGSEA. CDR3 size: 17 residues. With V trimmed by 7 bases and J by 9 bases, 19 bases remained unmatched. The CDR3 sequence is CSARTSGTGAHNGEQFF. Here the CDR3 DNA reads TGCAGCGCTAGGACTAGCGGGACTGGTGCCCACAATGGTGAGCAGTTCTTC.

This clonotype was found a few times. The CDR3 DNA reads TGTGCCAGCAGTTACTCTTTGGTGGCAGATACGCAGTATTTT. Translated: CASSYSLVADTQYF. The chain links TRBV6-5 to TRBJ2-3; no firm D call. CDR1 is MNHEY and CDR2 is SVGAGI in the germline V gene. The CDR3 contains 14 residues. V lost 0 bases, J lost 4 bases, and 8 bases lay in between.

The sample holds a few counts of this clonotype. The CDR3 loop is CASSLRPFYEQYF. Here the CDR3 DNA reads TGTGCCAGCAGTTTAAGGCCGTTCTACGAGCAGTACTTC. This rearrangement joins TRBV28 to TRBJ2-7; D uncertain. Trimming shortened V by 2 bases and J by 3 bases, and 8 bases separated the two germline ends. Germline-derived CDR1 and CDR2 are MDHEN and SYDVKM. The CDR3 covers 13 residues. The variable domain in full, completed from reference TRBV28 and TRBJ2-7, reads DVKVTQSSRYLVKRTGEKVFLECVQDMDHENMFWYRQDPGLGLRLIYFSYDVKMKEKGDIPEGYSVSREKKERFSLILESASTNQTSMYLCASSLRPFYEQYFGPGTRLTVT.

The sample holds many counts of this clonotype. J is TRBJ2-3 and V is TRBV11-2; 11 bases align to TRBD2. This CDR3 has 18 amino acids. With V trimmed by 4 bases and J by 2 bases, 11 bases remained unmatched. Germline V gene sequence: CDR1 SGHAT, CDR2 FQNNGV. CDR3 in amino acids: CASSSSFSTSGITDTQYF. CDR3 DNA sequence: TGTGCCAGCAGCTCTTCCTTCTCGACTAGCGGGATCACAGATACGCAGTATTTT.

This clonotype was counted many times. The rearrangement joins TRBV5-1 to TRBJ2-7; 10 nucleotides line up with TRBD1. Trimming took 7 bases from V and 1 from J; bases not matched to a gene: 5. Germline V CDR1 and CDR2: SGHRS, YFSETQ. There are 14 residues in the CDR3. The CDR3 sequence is CASADRGQSYEQYF. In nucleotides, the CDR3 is TGCGCCAGCGCCGACAGGGGGCAGTCCTACGAGCAGTACTTC.

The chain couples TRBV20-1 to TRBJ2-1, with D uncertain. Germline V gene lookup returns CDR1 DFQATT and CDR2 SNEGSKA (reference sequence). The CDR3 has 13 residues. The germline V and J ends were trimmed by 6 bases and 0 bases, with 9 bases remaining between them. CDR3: CSAPESSYNEQFF. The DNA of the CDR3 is TGCAGTGCCCCGGAGAGCTCCTACAATGAGCAGTTCTTC.

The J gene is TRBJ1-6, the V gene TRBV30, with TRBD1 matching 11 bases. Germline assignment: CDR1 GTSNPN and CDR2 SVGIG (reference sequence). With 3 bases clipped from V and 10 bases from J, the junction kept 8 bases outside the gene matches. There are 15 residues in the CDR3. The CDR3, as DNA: TGTGCCTGGAGAGTGGCGGGGACAGGGGGGTCACCCCTCCACTTT. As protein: CAWRVAGTGGSPLHF.

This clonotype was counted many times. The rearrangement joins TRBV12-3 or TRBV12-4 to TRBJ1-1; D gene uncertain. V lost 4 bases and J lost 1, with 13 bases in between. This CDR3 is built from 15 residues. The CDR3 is CASSSRTGRNTEAFF. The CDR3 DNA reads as TGTGCCAGCAGTTCCCGGACGGGCCGGAACACTGAAGCTTTCTTT.

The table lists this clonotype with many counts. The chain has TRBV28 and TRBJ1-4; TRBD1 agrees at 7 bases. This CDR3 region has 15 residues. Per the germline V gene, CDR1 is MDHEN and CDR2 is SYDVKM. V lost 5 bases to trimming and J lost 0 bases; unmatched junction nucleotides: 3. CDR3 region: CASSPDRATNEKLFF. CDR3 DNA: TGTGCCAGCAGTCCCGACAGGGCAACTAATGAAAAACTGTTTTTT. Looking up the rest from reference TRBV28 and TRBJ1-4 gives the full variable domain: DVKVTQSSRYLVKRTGEKVFLECVQDMDHENMFWYRQDPGLGLRLIYFSYDVKMKEKGDIPEGYSVSREKKERFSLILESASTNQTSMYLCASSPDRATNEKLFFGSGTQLSVL.